The present entry profiles one TCR beta chain with its context. Its binding antigen is unknown. A much larger clone differs from this one at a single base, so this may be a read error. This entry belongs to a study of tumor-infiltrating lymphocytes in primary liver carcinoma (dated by TCRdb to about 2017). With respect to the entire study: Between late 2015 and March 2016, roughly 5 patients in China with histopathologically diagnosed primary liver carcinoma had their tumors surgically resected. Of the five patients, three men and two women aged 30 to 69 years, four had hepatocellular carcinoma and one had combined HCC and intrahepatic cholangiocarcinoma. Roughly 3.5 to 7.5 million productive TCRbeta reads were obtained per sample, and no significant difference in read depth was found between tissue types. Across five regions of each liver tumor, along with adjacent normal tissue and blood, the study brought together TCRbeta repertoire sequencing, expression microarrays and whole-exome sequencing. High reproducibility was observed for the technical replicate repertoires, with mean shared-clone rates approximately 0.9 and correlation coefficients above 0.95. The five patients had tumors staged T1-T3 N0M0, with maximum diameters ranging from about 4 to 11 cm. TCRbeta repertoire sequencing covered about 35 specimens from 5 patients: 25 or so tumor regions, 5 adjacent noncancerous liver tissues and 5 peripheral blood samples.

TRIzol reagent was used to extract blood RNA from unsorted whole blood, while the DNeasy Blood & Tissue kit provided the germline DNA. Chronic HBV infection was present in the patients, and the patients were treatment-naive at sampling. Before surgery, about 4 milliliters of peripheral blood were collected into K2EDTA tubes. TCRbeta-specific cDNA was reverse-transcribed from approximately 500 ng total RNA using a constant-region primer and ProtoScript II reverse transcriptase. Three nested multiplex PCR rounds, following a slightly modified ARM-PCR procedure, were used to build the TCRbeta libraries. Each of the first two PCR rounds ran for about 10 cycles and used multiplex TRBV1-TRBV30 forward primers together with a Cbeta reverse primer. Sample barcodes and Illumina adapters were attached in a final 25-cycle PCR using Deep VentR polymerase. Before sequencing, amplicons between 200 and 500 bp were purified from gel using a QIAquick gel extraction kit. TCRbeta amplicons were sequenced on an Illumina HiSeq 2500 with 250-bp paired-end reads. On the authors' methods: To recover full CDR3 sequences, reads were quality-trimmed using Trimmomatic v0.33 and paired reads were then merged using FLASH v1.2.11. V, D and J germline segments were assigned to the rearranged TCRbeta sequences using MiGEC v1.2.1b. Clonotype statistics, along with Shannon-Wiener diversity indices, were calculated using VDJtools v1.0.0. Except for diversity analysis, only the 250 most abundant clonotypes of each sample were used in subsequent analyses to reduce sampling bias. The raw public data were reprocessed by TCRdb itself: fastp quality trimming at Q25, MiXCR clonotype calling, in-frame beta chains only. CDR3 protein sequences are deduplicated, and each keeps its most common genes and DNA. The V and J calls reflect TCRdb's pipeline rather than the authors' work. In this sample the table shows 300,000 to 400,000 distinct CDR3 sequences, about two thirds of which occur a single time. The ten largest clones add up to roughly 6% of the sample.

CDR1 and CDR2 are read off the germline V gene (reference sequence) as MNHNY and SVGAGI. CDR3 length: 15 amino acids, cysteine to phenylalanine. This entry keeps only the CDR3 DNA: 45 bases, framed from base 1. Results the study describes overall, beyond this receptor: Comparison of CD4+ and CD8+ T cell repertoires was precluded by the use of bulk unsorted samples. Only the TCR beta chain was sequenced, so true repertoire diversity is likely underestimated because unpaired alpha chains were not captured. The top 250 clones made up a significantly larger repertoire fraction in tumors than in blood (p = 0.039). Repertoire overlap was higher between tumor regions (mean approximately 36%) than tumor-adjacent (approximately 17%) or tumor-blood (approximately 14%) pairs, consistent with antigen-driven expansion. With just a few patients in the study, the authors point out that the findings should be validated in a larger study.

The TCR was taken from a man aged 40-49 years with primary liver carcinoma and hepatitis B virus infection. Sequencing used peripheral blood. The chain employs TRBV6-6 and TRBJ2-2; 7 central bases correspond to TRBD1. The CDR3 region: CANSFLGQSTGELFF. The sequenced DNA is TGTGCCAACAGTTTCTTGGGACAGAGCACCGGGGAGCTGTTTTTT.